Presented here are 3 T cell receptor beta chains from one specimen sequenced in a study of cytomegalovirus exposure and HLA in healthy donors. Sequenced by immunoSEQ multiplex PCR; TCRdb stores in-frame clones only, minus some. The repertoire holds 100,000 to 150,000 clones, with approximately 88% as singletons. Sample: PBMCs. The receptors were gathered from a woman under 30 in good health and CMV-seronegative.

This chain uses TRBV28 with TRBJ1-2, with TRBD1 matching 8 bases. Germline-derived CDR1 and CDR2 are MDHEN and SYDVKM. The junction had 10 bases not matched to a gene; V was cut back by 6 bases and J by 4 bases. This CDR3 spans 15 amino acids. The CDR3 coding sequence is TGTGCCAGCAGGCAATACAGGGGGACGGTCTATGGCTACACCTTC. Amino acids: CASRQYRGTVYGYTF.

The chain has TRBV13 and TRBJ2-3; 7 bases are a match to TRBD1. V shed 0 bases and J 2 bases; nucleotides not matched to a gene: 8. CDR3 length: 17 residues. CDR1 PRHDT and CDR2 FYEKMQ come from the germline V gene (reference sequence). DNA of the CDR3: TGTGCCAGCAGCTTAGGGGACAGGATAACCCTCACAGATACGCAGTATTTT. It encodes CASSLGDRITLTDTQYF.

The gene calls are TRBV6-1 and TRBJ2-3; 8 nucleotides agree with TRBD1. V shed 10 bases and J 1 base; nucleotides not matched to a gene: 10. Per germline, CDR1 MNHNS and CDR2 SASEGT. This CDR3 contains 15 residues. For the CDR3, the DNA is TGTGCCACCACATCCGGGACAGGAGGCACAGATACGCAGTATTTT. Translation: CATTSGTGGTDTQYF.